This TCR beta chain is from a study of T cell repertoires in cytomegalovirus infection. Study context: Matching HLA type, along with CMV infection, was indicated by public TCR beta signatures. Study conclusions and caveats: Carriers of CMV plus the relevant HLA were identified by cumulative public TCR beta family frequency. The ex vivo response was dominated by HLA-C-restricted CMV-specific TCR beta clonotypes.

The CDR3 totals 15 residues. V was shortened by 3 bases and J by 8 bases, with 17 bases between the two germline ends. TCRdb fed the reads into MiXCR, producing one record per CDR3 protein. The table includes around 350,000 distinct CDR3 sequences, about a sixth detected once. This clonotype was picked up many times. Its antigen is as yet unknown. The chain carries TRBV12-3 or TRBV12-4 and TRBJ2-1; perhaps TRBD2 as D (7 bases). The receptor was derived from a human donor in good health (CMV status not recorded). Some clones in this sample may be carry-over from other donors' samples. The sequencing input was PBMCs. The CDR3 reads CASSFPGGRIDEQFF. The CDR3 nucleotides read TGTGCCAGCAGTTTCCCGGGGGGCCGCATCGATGAGCAGTTCTTC.